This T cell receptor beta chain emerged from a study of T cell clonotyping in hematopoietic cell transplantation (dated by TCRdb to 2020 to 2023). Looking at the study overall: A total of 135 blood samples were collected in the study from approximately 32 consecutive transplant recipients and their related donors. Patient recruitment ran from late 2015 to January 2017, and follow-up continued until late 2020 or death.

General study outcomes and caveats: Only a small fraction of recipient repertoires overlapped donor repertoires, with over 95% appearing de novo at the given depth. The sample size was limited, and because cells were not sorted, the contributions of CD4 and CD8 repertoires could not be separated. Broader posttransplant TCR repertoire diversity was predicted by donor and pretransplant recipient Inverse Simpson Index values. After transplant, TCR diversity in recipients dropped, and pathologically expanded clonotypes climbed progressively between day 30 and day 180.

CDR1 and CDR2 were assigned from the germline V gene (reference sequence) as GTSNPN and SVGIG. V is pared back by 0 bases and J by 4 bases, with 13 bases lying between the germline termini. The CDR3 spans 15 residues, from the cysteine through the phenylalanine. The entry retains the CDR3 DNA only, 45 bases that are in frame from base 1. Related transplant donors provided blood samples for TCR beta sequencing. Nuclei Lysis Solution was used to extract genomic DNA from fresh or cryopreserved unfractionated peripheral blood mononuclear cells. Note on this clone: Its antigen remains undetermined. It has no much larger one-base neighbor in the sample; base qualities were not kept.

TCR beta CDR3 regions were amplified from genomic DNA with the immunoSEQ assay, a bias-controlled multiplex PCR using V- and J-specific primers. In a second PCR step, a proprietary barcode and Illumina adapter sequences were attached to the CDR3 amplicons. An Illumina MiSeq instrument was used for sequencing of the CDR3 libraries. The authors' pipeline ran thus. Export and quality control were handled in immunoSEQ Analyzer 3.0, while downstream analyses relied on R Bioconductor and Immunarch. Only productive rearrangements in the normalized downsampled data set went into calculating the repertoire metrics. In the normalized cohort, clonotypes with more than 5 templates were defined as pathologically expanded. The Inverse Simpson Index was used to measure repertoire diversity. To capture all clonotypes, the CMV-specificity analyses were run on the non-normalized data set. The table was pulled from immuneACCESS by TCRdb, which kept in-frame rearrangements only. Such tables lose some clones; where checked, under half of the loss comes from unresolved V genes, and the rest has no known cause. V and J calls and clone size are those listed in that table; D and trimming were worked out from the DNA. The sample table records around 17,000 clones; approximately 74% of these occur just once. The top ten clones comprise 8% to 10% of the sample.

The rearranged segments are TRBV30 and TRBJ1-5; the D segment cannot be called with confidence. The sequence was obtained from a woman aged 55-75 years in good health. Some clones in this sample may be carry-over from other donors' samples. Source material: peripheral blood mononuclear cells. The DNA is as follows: TGTGCCTGGAGTGTGATGGCAGTTGGTAATCAGCCCCAGCATTTT. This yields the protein CAWSVMAVGNQPQHF.